Following are 32 T cell receptor beta chains from one sample sequenced in a study of Ad26.COV2.S vaccination and SARS-CoV-2 variants. Treatment indicated: about 20 received Ad26.COV2.S at low or high dose, single or two shots; several received placebo; per-sample allocation not given. Sampling was done on day 63 after the first vaccine or placebo injection. TCRdb keeps only in-frame clones here, not all; method: immunoSEQ multiplex PCR. The sample includes hundreds of thousands of clones, about 88% of them seen just once. The material sequenced was peripheral blood, taken in a trial of Ad26.COV2.S vaccine versus placebo. The receptors originated from a person between 18 and 59 years old who received the Ad26.COV2.S COVID-19 vaccine or a placebo.

This clone has a single count. The CDR3 DNA sequence: TGTGCCAGCAGCTTCACTAGCGGGAGGGCCTGGACGGGGGGAAACATTCAGTACTTC. This gives the protein CASSFTSGRAWTGGNIQYF. This chain joins TRBV7-9 and TRBJ2-4; 13 positions match TRBD2. Germline V gene sequence: CDR1 SEHNR, CDR2 FQNEAQ (reference sequence). The CDR3 extends over 19 amino acids. Unmatched junction bases numbered 14, after V lost 3 bases and J lost 6 bases.

V and J are TRBV9 and TRBJ2-2; D uncertain. CDR1 SGDLS and CDR2 YYNGEE come from the germline V gene. Trimming took off 6 bases at V and 5 bases at J, with 11 bases between the two ends. The CDR3 has 13 amino acids. In DNA, the CDR3 is TGTGCCAGCACCTCTGACTTAACCGGGGAGCTGTTTTTT. It encodes CASTSDLTGELFF. The variable domain in full, completed from reference TRBV9 and TRBJ2-2, reads DSGVTQTPKHLITATGQRVTLRCSPRSGDLSVYWYQQSLDQGLQFLIQYYNGEERAKGNILERFSAQQFPDLHSELNLSSLELGDSALYFCASTSDLTGELFFGEGSRLTVL.

This rearrangement joins TRBV5-6 to TRBJ2-3; no clear D gene. Germline V CDR1 and CDR2: SGHDT, YYEEEE. The length of the CDR3 is 13 residues. The V end lost 1 base, the J end lost 3 bases, and 6 bases lay between the germline ends. In nucleotides, the CDR3 is TGTGCCAGCAGCTTGTGGCCTACAGATACGCAGTATTTT. It yields the protein CASSLWPTDTQYF.

This clone appeared once. The rearrangement links TRBV5-1 to TRBJ2-2, with D possibly being TRBD1 (6 bases). Germline-derived CDR1 and CDR2 are SGHRS and YFSETQ. CDR3 length equals 16 residues. V was cut by 2 bases and J by 5 bases, with 16 bases left in between. The CDR3 coding sequence is TGCGCCAGCAGCTTTGGGTCGGGACACCTGACCGGGGAGCTGTTTTTT. Encoded protein: CASSFGSGHLTGELFF. The variable domain in full, with the rest retrieved from reference TRBV5-1 and TRBJ2-2, is KAGVTQTPRYLIKTRGQQVTLSCSPISGHRSVSWYQQTPGQGLQFLFEYFSETQRNKGNFPGRFSGRQFSNSRSEMNVSTLELGDSALYLCASSFGSGHLTGELFFGEGSRLTVL.

V usage is TRBV23-1 and J usage is TRBJ1-3; 8 bases are a match to TRBD1. TRBV23-1 is assigned to the ORF class and has an uncertain function. This CDR3 spans 20 amino acids. With V trimmed by 2 bases and J by 0 bases, 15 bases remained unmatched. The CDR3, as DNA: TGCGCCAGCAGTCAAACCCCCAATGGACAGGGCGCTTTCTCTGGAAACACCATATATTTT. This gives the protein CASSQTPNGQGAFSGNTIYF.

The CDR3 protein is CASSPKRGPPSEQYF. In DNA form, the CDR3 reads TGTGCCAGCAGCCCAAAGAGGGGACCCCCCAGCGAGCAGTACTTC. The chain links TRBV3-1 (or the pseudogene TRBV3-2) to TRBJ2-7; D assignment may be TRBD1 or TRBD2 (5 bases each). V was pared by 4 bases and J by 6 bases, with 19 bases between. The germline V gene encodes CDR1 LGHDT and CDR2 YNNKEL (reference sequence). The CDR3 is 15 residues long.

The CDR3 reads CASSLGTGSDEQYF. CDR3 nucleotide sequence: TGTGCCAGCAGCTTAGGGACAGGGAGCGACGAGCAGTACTTC. The chain uses TRBV7-2 and TRBJ2-7, with 8 bases identical to TRBD1. The CDR3 is 14 residues long. The J segment lost 5 bases and the V segment lost 1 base, leaving 4 bases of the junction unmatched. CDR1 and CDR2 from the germline V gene are SGHTA and FQGNSA. Variable domain in full (rest from reference TRBV7-2 and TRBJ2-7): GAGVSQSPSNKVTEKGKDVELRCDPISGHTALYWYRQSLGQGLEFLIYFQGNSAPDKSGLPSDRFSAERTGGSVSTLTIQRTQQEDSAVYLCASSLGTGSDEQYFGPGTRLTVT.

This clone was seen once. The gene calls are TRBV2 and TRBJ1-4; TRBD1 is a possible D gene (5 bases). The CDR3 consists of 14 residues. Germline V gene sequence: CDR1 SNHLY, CDR2 FYNNEI. V lost 3 bases, J lost 7 bases, and 12 bases lay in between. The CDR3 loop is CASSDGAGSEKLFF. CDR3 DNA sequence: TGTGCCAGCAGTGATGGGGCAGGGAGTGAAAAACTGTTTTTT.

The chain combines TRBV5-1 with TRBJ2-3; 8 nucleotides agree with TRBD1. CDR1 is SGHRS and CDR2 is YFSETQ in the germline V gene. Trimming removed 4 bases from V and 4 bases from J; junction bases left unmatched: 5. There are 14 residues in the CDR3. CDR3 residues: CASSQDRVPDTQYF. CDR3 nucleotide sequence: TGCGCCAGCAGCCAGGACAGGGTTCCAGATACGCAGTATTTT. The full variable domain, in which reference TRBV5-1 and TRBJ2-3 provide the parts outside the CDR3, is KAGVTQTPRYLIKTRGQQVTLSCSPISGHRSVSWYQQTPGQGLQFLFEYFSETQRNKGNFPGRFSGRQFSNSRSEMNVSTLELGDSALYLCASSQDRVPDTQYFGPGTRLTVL.

The chain links TRBV25-1 to TRBJ2-7, with TRBD1 identical over 12 bases. V was pared by 6 bases and J by 5 bases, with 17 bases of the junction left unmatched. CDR1 is MGHDK and CDR2 is SYGVNS in the germline V gene. The CDR3 spans 18 residues. The CDR3, as DNA: TGTGCCAGCAGGCCCCCGGGACAGGGGGCCCTTGGTAAAGACGAGCAGTACGTC. Its protein product is CASRPPGQGALGKDEQYV.

The chain employs TRBV5-1 and TRBJ2-5; D is ambiguous. Germline CDR1 SGHRS, CDR2 YFSETQ. This CDR3 is 18 amino acids long. V was trimmed by 7 bases and J by 4 bases, leaving 29 bases between them. CDR3 in amino acids: CASQSFLSSVRRVETQYF. The CDR3 nucleotides read TGCGCCAGCCAATCTTTCCTGAGTTCCGTACGAAGGGTAGAGACCCAGTACTTC.

The gene calls are TRBV7-9 and TRBJ2-1; the D call may be TRBD1 or TRBD2 (6 bases each). Looked up from germline, CDR1 is SEHNR and CDR2 is FQNEAQ (reference sequence). CDR3 size: 15 residues. V gave up 5 bases and J gave up 8 bases, with 19 bases separating them. CDR3 sequence (DNA): TGTGCCAGCAGCCCACTAGCCTCCGGGGGCGATGAGCAGTTCTTC. It encodes CASSPLASGGDEQFF.

The CDR3 loop reads CASSWGQGNTEAFF. The CDR3 DNA follows: TGCGCCAGCAGCTGGGGACAGGGGAACACTGAAGCTTTCTTT. The chain carries TRBV5-1 and TRBJ1-1; TRBD1 agrees at 9 bases. The germline V gene encodes CDR1 SGHRS and CDR2 YFSETQ. The CDR3 sequence is 14 residues long. V gave up 3 bases and J gave up 1 base; unmatched junction bases: 1.

This clone came up once. The CDR3 bases are TGTGCCACCAGCAGAGATCGAACGGTCTCATGGGCCAACGTCCTGACTTTC. Amino acids: CATSRDRTVSWANVLTF. The gene calls are TRBV15 and TRBJ2-6; D gene unclear. Trimming removed 0 bases at V and 5 bases at J, with 14 bases between. The CDR3 spans 17 residues. The germline V gene has CDR1 LNHNV and CDR2 YYDKDF (reference sequence).

The chain links TRBV19 to TRBJ2-4, with 7 bases that match TRBD2. Germline lookup yields CDR1 LNHDA and CDR2 SQIVND (reference sequence). The CDR3 has 12 amino acids. CDR3 sequence reads: CAGGEAKNIQYF. The CDR3 bases are TGTGCTGGGGGGGAAGCCAAAAACATTCAGTACTTC.

The chain employs TRBV7-2 and TRBJ2-7; 9 nucleotides match TRBD1. V trimming: 5 bases; J trimming: 12 bases; junction bases outside the gene matches: 11. CDR1 is SGHTA, CDR2 FQGNSA, per germline. The CDR3 is 13 amino acids. The CDR3 spells CASSLRTGTGTYV. The DNA of the CDR3 is TGTGCCAGCAGCCTAAGAACCGGGACAGGGACGTACGTC.

The chain joins TRBV29-1 to TRBJ1-2, with 8 nucleotides matching TRBD1. The trim removed 7 bases at V and 8 bases at J, leaving 15 bases unmatched. Looked up from germline, CDR1 is SQVTM and CDR2 is ANQGSEA. This CDR3 has 14 residues. This chain's CDR3 is CSAGYPTGEGGYTF. DNA for the CDR3: TGCAGCGCTGGGTACCCGACAGGGGAGGGCGGCTACACCTTC.

The genes are TRBV9 and TRBJ1-2; no clear D gene. CDR3 size: 11 residues. Germline V CDR1 and CDR2: SGDLS, YYNGEE. Trimming left V 4 bases short and J 2 bases short, with 3 bases between. CDR3: CASSLNYGYTF. The CDR3 DNA reads as TGTGCCAGCAGCCTAAACTATGGCTACACCTTC.

As concerns this clone: The sample holds other DNA sequences that translate to the same CDR3. V gene TRBV19 combines with J gene TRBJ2-1; D might be TRBD1 or TRBD2, each matching 6 bases. CDR1 is LNHDA, CDR2 SQIVND, per germline (reference sequence). Trimming stripped 3 bases from V and 0 bases from J, with 9 bases between. This CDR3 has 15 residues. CDR3: CASSIGGRSYNEQFF. As DNA, the CDR3 is TGTGCCAGTAGTATCGGGGGCCGCTCCTACAATGAGCAGTTCTTC.

CDR3 in amino acids: CASSLSPRYRTSYGYTF. The CDR3 DNA reads as TGTGCCAGCAGTTTATCCCCACGGTACAGGACATCCTATGGCTACACCTTC. V gene TRBV28 combines with J gene TRBJ1-2; weak D call: TRBD1 (5 bases). The CDR3 extends over 17 amino acids. V was clipped by 1 base and J by 4 bases, with 19 bases between them. From germline, CDR1 is MDHEN and CDR2 SYDVKM.

J is TRBJ2-3 and V is TRBV4-3; D is uncertain. V was clipped by 4 bases and J by 4 bases, with 15 bases between them. Germline V gene data show CDR1 as LGHNA and CDR2 as YSLEER. The CDR3 is 15 residues long. The CDR3 sequence is CASSLNLGLADTQYF. The CDR3 DNA follows: TGCGCCAGCAGCCTTAACTTAGGGTTGGCAGATACGCAGTATTTT.

The rearrangement uses TRBV7-8 and TRBJ2-7; D might be TRBD1 or TRBD2, each matching 5 bases. The CDR3 length is 15 residues. V was cut by 0 bases and J by 7 bases, with 16 bases left in between. From germline, CDR1 is SGHVS and CDR2 FQNEAQ. The CDR3 is CASSLAQGRAWEQYV. The CDR3 region has the DNA TGTGCCAGCAGCTTAGCGCAGGGACGGGCCTGGGAGCAGTACGTC.

The CDR3 sequence is CASSLGQPNSYNEQFF. CDR3 in DNA: TGTGCCAGCAGCTTAGGACAGCCTAATTCCTACAATGAGCAGTTCTTC. V gene TRBV5-4 combines with J gene TRBJ2-1, with TRBD1 as a possible D gene (6 bases). The germline CDR1 and CDR2 sequences are SGHNT and YYREEE (reference sequence). The length of the CDR3 is 16 residues. V lost 2 bases and J lost 1, with 13 bases in between. Full variable domain (missing parts from reference TRBV5-4 and TRBJ2-1): ETGVTQSPTHLIKTRGQQVTLRCSSQSGHNTVSWYQQALGQGPQFIFQYYREEENGRGNFPPRFSGLQFPNYSSELNVNALELDDSALYLCASSLGQPNSYNEQFFGPGTRLTVL.

This clone has just a few counts. This chain joins TRBV3-1 (or the pseudogene TRBV3-2) and TRBJ2-2; TRBD1 might be the D (6 bases). V lost 2 bases to trimming and J lost 4 bases, with 11 bases between them. The CDR3 length is 15 residues. Looked up from germline, CDR1 is LGHDT and CDR2 is YNNKEL (reference sequence). The DNA of the CDR3 is TGTGCCAGCAGCCAATACAGGGTCGGCACCGGGGAGCTGTTTTTT. This codes for CASSQYRVGTGELFF.

CDR3 in DNA: TGTGCCACCAGTGATTCGGGTTGGGGCCTCGCGGGGGATACGCAGTATTTT. Translation: CATSDSGWGLAGDTQYF. V is TRBV24-1 and J is TRBJ2-3; D might be TRBD2 (6 bases). The V end was cut by 2 bases, the J end by 6 bases, with 20 bases between. CDR1 KGHDR and CDR2 SFDVKD come from the germline V gene. The CDR3 runs to 17 residues.

V is TRBV9 and J is TRBJ2-3; the D gene is possibly TRBD2 (6 bases). The CDR3 runs to 15 residues. Germline-derived CDR1 and CDR2 are SGDLS and YYNGEE. Trimming removed 1 base at V and 4 bases at J, with 13 bases between. The CDR3 is CASSVSGVGPDTQYF. The CDR3 nucleotides are TGTGCCAGCAGCGTATCGGGGGTGGGCCCAGATACGCAGTATTTT.

The chain joins TRBV6-5 to TRBJ2-7; D is uncertain. The CDR3 totals 12 residues. Germline V gene lookup returns CDR1 MNHEY and CDR2 SVGAGI. The V and J ends lost 8 bases and 0 bases respectively, with 8 bases between them. The CDR3 is CASLFSSYEQYF. The CDR3 nucleotides are TGTGCCAGCCTATTCTCCTCCTACGAGCAGTACTTC.

This chain connects TRBV6-6 to TRBJ2-3; D is perhaps TRBD1 (6 bases). The germline V and J ends were trimmed by 0 bases and 3 bases, with 10 bases remaining between them. Germline assignment: CDR1 MNHNY and CDR2 SVGAGI (reference sequence). The CDR3 totals 15 residues. CDR3 in amino acids: CASSYSQGTTDTQYF. The CDR3 DNA sequence: TGTGCCAGCAGTTACTCACAGGGTACGACAGATACGCAGTATTTT.

The CDR3 reads CASSRKPLAGDTDTQYF. The CDR3, as DNA: TGCGCCAGCAGCCGGAAGCCCCTAGCGGGAGACACAGATACGCAGTATTTT. This chain joins TRBV4-1 and TRBJ2-3, with 10 bases lining up with TRBD2. Per the germline V gene, CDR1 is MGHRA and CDR2 is YSYEKL. V lost 4 bases to trimming and J lost 2 bases; unmatched junction nucleotides: 9. The CDR3 is made up of 17 amino acids.

This chain links TRBV14 with TRBJ1-2, with D unclear. The germline V gene encodes CDR1 SGHDN and CDR2 FVKESK. V was clipped by 1 base and J by 0 bases, with 9 bases between them. The CDR3 spans 15 residues. The CDR3 nucleotides read TGTGCCAGCAGCCAAGGGGCGGGTGCTAACTATGGCTACACCTTC. Translating it yields CASSQGAGANYGYTF.

The chain employs TRBV19 and TRBJ1-2; TRBD1 agrees at 7 bases. The CDR3 consists of 16 residues. The V segment lost 4 bases and the J segment 6 bases; nucleotides outside the gene matches: 14. Germline V gives CDR1 LNHDA, CDR2 SQIVND (reference sequence). The CDR3 DNA reads TGTGCCAGTAGTACGCGACAGGGCCTCGAGTTTGATGGCTACACCTTC. It encodes CASSTRQGLEFDGYTF.

The J gene is TRBJ2-3, the V gene TRBV27; 11 bases are a match to TRBD2. Germline V gene data show CDR1 as MNHEY and CDR2 as SMNVEV (reference sequence). The trim removed 6 bases at V and 0 bases at J, leaving 2 bases unmatched. This CDR3 has 15 amino acids. CDR3 residues: CASRRTSGSTDTQYF. CDR3 in DNA: TGTGCCAGCAGAAGGACTAGCGGGAGCACAGATACGCAGTATTTT.